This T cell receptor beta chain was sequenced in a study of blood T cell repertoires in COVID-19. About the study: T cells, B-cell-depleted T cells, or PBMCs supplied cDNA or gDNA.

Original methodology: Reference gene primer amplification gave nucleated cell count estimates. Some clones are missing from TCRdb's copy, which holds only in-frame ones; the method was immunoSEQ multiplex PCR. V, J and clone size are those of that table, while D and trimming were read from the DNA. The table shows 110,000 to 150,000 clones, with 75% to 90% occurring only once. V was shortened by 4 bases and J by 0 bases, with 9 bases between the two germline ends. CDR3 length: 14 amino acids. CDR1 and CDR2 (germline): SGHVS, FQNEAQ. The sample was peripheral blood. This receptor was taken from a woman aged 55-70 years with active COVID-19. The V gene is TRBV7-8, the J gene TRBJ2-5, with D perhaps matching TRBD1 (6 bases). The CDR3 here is CASSSDRYQETQYF. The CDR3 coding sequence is TGTGCCAGCAGCTCCGACAGGTACCAAGAGACCCAGTACTTC.